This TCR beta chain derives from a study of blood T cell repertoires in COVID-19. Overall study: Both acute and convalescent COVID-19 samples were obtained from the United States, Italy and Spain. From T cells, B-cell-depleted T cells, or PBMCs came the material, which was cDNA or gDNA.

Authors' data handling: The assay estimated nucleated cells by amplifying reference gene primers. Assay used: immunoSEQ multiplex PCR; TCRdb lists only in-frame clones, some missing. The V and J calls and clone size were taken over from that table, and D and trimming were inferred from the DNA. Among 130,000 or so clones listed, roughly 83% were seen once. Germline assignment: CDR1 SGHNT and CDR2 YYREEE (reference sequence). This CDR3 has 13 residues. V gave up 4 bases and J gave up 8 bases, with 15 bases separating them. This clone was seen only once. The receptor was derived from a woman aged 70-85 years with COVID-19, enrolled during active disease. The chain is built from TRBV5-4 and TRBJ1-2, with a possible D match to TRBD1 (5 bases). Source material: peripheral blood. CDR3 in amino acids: CASSPGGVDGYTF. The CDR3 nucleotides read TGTGCCAGCAGCCCCGGGGGGGTCGACGGCTACACCTTC.